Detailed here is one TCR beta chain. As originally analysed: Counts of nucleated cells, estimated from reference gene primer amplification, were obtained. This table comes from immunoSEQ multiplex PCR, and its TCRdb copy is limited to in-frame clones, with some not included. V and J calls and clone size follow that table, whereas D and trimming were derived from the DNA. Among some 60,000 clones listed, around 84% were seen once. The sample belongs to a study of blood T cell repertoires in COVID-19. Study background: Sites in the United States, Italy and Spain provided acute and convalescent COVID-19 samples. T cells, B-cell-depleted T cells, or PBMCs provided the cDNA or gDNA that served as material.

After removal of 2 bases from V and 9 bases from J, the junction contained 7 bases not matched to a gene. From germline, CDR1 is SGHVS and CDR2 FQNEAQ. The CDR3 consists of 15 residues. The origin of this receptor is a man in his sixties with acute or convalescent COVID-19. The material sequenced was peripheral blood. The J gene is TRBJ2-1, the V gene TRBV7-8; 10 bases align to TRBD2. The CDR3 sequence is CASSLQAQRGGEQFF. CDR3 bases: TGTGCCAGCAGCTTACAAGCCCAGCGGGGGGGTGAGCAGTTCTTC.